These 19 T cell receptor beta chains share one sample of origin, sequenced in a study of CXCR3-negative and CXCR3-positive naive CD8 T cells. Study findings and constraints: More hydrophobic TRB CDR3s were found in CXCR3-positive naive cells than in CXCR3-negative naive cells.

These TCRs are of unknown antigen specificity. 5' RACE that incorporated UMI labels was used to prepare the TRB cDNA libraries. Following a re-call of the 5' RACE reads, TCRdb has one entry per CDR3 protein and lacks DNA. Recorded for this sample: approximately 100,000 distinct CDR3 sequences. The sequenced material came from naive CXCR3+ CD8+ T cells from blood. As to subset: CD45RO-CCR7+CD27+CD95- naive CD8+ T cells expressing CXCR3 (TNR3+). These receptors came from a human donor in good health. Some clones in this sample may be carry-over from other donors' samples.

The rearrangement joins TRBV15 to TRBJ1-2; TCRdb designates TRBD1, a call that cannot be tested without DNA. The germline V gene has CDR1 LNHNV and CDR2 YYDKDF (reference sequence). This CDR3 is 16 amino acids long. The CDR3 is CATSRAETGTDRGYTF.

The chain recombines TRBV4-3 with TRBJ2-7; TCRdb lists TRBD2, though no DNA is available to test this call. CDR3 length equals 15 residues. Germline V gene lookup returns CDR1 LGHNA and CDR2 YSLEER. CDR3 sequence reads: CASSQARGFGYEQYF.

This chain connects TRBV7-6 to TRBJ2-1; no DNA is available, so the TRBD2 call from TCRdb remains unchecked. The germline gives CDR1 SGHVS, CDR2 FNYEAQ. The length of the CDR3 is 11 residues. CDR3 sequence: CAIEEADEQFF.

The chain is built from TRBV2 and TRBJ1-2. Germline V gene data show CDR1 as SNHLY and CDR2 as FYNNEI. The CDR3 spans 13 residues. The CDR3: CASSEAVWYGYTF.

This rearrangement joins TRBV7-6 to TRBJ1-6; the TRBD1 assignment by TCRdb is unverifiable without DNA. This CDR3 has 14 residues. Looked up from germline, CDR1 is SGHVS and CDR2 is FNYEAQ. The CDR3 sequence is CASRPQGSGSPLHF. The full variable domain, with the rest looked up from reference TRBV7-6 and TRBJ1-6, is GAGVSQSPRYKVTKRGQDVALRCDPISGHVSLYWYRQALGQGPEFLTYFNYEAQQDKSGLPNDRFSAERPEGSISTLTIQRTEQRDSAMYRCASRPQGSGSPLHFGNGTRLTVT.

This rearrangement joins TRBV4-1 to TRBJ2-1; TCRdb returns TRBD2, unconfirmable since there is no DNA. This CDR3 has 16 amino acids. CDR1 and CDR2 (germline): MGHRA, YSYEKL. The CDR3 reads CASSRQGLAGVDEQFF.

The CDR3 loop is CSVEGPTLGNEQFF. The J gene is TRBJ2-1, the V gene TRBV29-1. The CDR3 runs to 14 residues. From germline, CDR1 is SQVTM and CDR2 ANQGSEA.

This chain links TRBV5-1 with TRBJ1-1. Germline-derived CDR1 and CDR2 are SGHRS and YFSETQ. The CDR3 has 14 residues. The CDR3 loop reads CASSLEGANTEAFF.

The CDR3 is CASSRYTEAFF. The rearrangement uses TRBV19 and TRBJ1-1. The CDR3 runs 11 residues. Germline V gives CDR1 LNHDA, CDR2 SQIVND (reference sequence).

This chain uses TRBV7-9 with TRBJ2-5. Per germline, CDR1 SEHNR and CDR2 FQNEAQ (reference sequence). The length of the CDR3 is 12 residues. CDR3 loop: CASSQREETQYF. The whole variable domain, remainder taken from reference TRBV7-9 and TRBJ2-5, is DTGVSQNPRHKITKRGQNVTFRCDPISEHNRLYWYRQTLGQGPEFLTYFQNEAQLEKSRLLSDRFSAERPKGSFSTLEIQRTEQGDSAMYLCASSQREETQYFGPGTRLLVL.

The chain recombines TRBV5-1 with TRBJ2-7; the TCRdb call, TRBD2, lacks DNA for checking. The CDR3 is 16 amino acids. The germline V gene encodes CDR1 SGHRS and CDR2 YFSETQ. Here the CDR3 reads CASSLLPLAGDHEQYF.

The rearrangement uses TRBV29-1 and TRBJ2-3; checking the TCRdb D call of TRBD1 is not possible without DNA. This CDR3 has 13 residues. Germline V CDR1 and CDR2: SQVTM, ANQGSEA. CDR3 sequence: CSVAGVGTDTQYF.

The J gene is TRBJ2-1, the V gene TRBV7-2; the TRBD1 assignment by TCRdb is unverifiable without DNA. Germline CDR1 is SGHTA and CDR2 is FQGNSA. CDR3 length equals 20 residues. The CDR3 protein is CASSTPQDRPLAPRNNEQFF.

The rearrangement joins TRBV29-1 to TRBJ2-7; absent DNA, TCRdb's TRBD1 call cannot be checked. The CDR3 runs 13 residues. Germline CDR1 and CDR2: SQVTM and ANQGSEA. The CDR3 loop is CSVQSGGRYEQYF.

This chain links TRBV7-9 with TRBJ2-7; TCRdb's D gene call, TRBD1, goes unchecked for lack of DNA. The CDR3 is 14 amino acids. From germline, CDR1 is SEHNR and CDR2 FQNEAQ (reference sequence). The CDR3 reads CASSFNDRNYEQYF.

V gene TRBV7-9 combines with J gene TRBJ2-1; there is no DNA to check the TCRdb D call of TRBD2. CDR3 length equals 15 residues. The germline CDR1 and CDR2 sequences are SEHNR and FQNEAQ (reference sequence). The chain's CDR3 is CASSLASGRANEQFF. The full variable domain, rest sourced from reference TRBV7-9 and TRBJ2-1, is DTGVSQNPRHKITKRGQNVTFRCDPISEHNRLYWYRQTLGQGPEFLTYFQNEAQLEKSRLLSDRFSAERPKGSFSTLEIQRTEQGDSAMYLCASSLASGRANEQFFGPGTRLTVL.

The chain has TRBV7-9 and TRBJ2-3; absent DNA, TCRdb's TRBD2 call cannot be checked. This CDR3 spans 17 amino acids. The germline V gene has CDR1 SEHNR and CDR2 FQNEAQ (reference sequence). The CDR3 sequence is CASSPPLSLPASDTQYF.

The chain uses TRBV29-1 and TRBJ2-6. The CDR3 is 12 amino acids. Germline CDR1 SQVTM, CDR2 ANQGSEA. The CDR3 reads CSARSGANVLTF.

V usage is TRBV20-1 and J usage is TRBJ2-7; TCRdb indicates TRBD1, and absent DNA this call remains unverified. CDR1 is DFQATT and CDR2 is SNEGSKA in the germline V gene (reference sequence). This CDR3 contains 15 residues. This chain's CDR3 is CSAILGQGMGYEQYF.